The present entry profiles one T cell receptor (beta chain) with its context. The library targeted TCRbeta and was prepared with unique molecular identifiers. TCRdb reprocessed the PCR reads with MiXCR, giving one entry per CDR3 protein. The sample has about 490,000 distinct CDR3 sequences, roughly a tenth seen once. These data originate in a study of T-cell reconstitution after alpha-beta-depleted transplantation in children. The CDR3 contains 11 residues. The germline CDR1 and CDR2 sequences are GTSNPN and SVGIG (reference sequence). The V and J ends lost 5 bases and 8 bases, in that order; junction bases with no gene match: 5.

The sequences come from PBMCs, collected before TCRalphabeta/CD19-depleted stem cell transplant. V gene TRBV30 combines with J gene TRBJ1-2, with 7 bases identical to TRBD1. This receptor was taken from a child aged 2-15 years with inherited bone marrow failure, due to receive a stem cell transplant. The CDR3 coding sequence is TGTGCCTGGCGGAGGGGACAGGGCTACACCTTC. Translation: CAWRRGQGYTF.